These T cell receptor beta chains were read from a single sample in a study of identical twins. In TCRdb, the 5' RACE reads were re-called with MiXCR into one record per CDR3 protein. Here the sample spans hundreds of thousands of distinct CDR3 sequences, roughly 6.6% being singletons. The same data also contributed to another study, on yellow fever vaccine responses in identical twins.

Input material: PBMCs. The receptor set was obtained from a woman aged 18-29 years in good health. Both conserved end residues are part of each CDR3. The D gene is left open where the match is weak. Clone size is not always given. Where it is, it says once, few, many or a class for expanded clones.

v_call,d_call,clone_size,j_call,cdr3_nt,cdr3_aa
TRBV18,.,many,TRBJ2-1,TGTGCCAGCTCACCGGGGGCAAACAATGAGCAGTTCTTC,CASSPGANNEQFF
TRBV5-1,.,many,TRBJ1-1,TGCGCCAGCAGCTTAGGGGGAAGGAGCACTGAAGCTTTCTTT,CASSLGGRSTEAFF
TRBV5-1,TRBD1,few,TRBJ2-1,TGCGCCAGCAGCGGCGGGACAGGCAATGAGCAGTTCTTC,CASSGGTGNEQFF
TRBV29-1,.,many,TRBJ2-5,TGCAGCGTTGACTTTGGCAGCCAAGAGACCCAGTACTTC,CSVDFGSQETQYF
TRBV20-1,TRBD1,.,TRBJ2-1,TGCAGTGCCCGAGCAGGGGGCGACGGGTACAATGAGCAGTTCTTC,CSARAGGDGYNEQFF
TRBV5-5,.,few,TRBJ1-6,TGTGCCAGCAGCTTGTACGAGAATTCACCCCTCCACTTT,CASSLYENSPLHF
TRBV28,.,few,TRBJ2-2,TGTGCCAGCCGCGCGGCAAGGAACACCGGGGAGCTGTTTTTT,CASRAARNTGELFF
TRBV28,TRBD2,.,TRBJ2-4,TGTGCCATCCTAGATACTAGCGGGTCCCCGGGGGCCAAAAACATTCAGTACTTC,CAILDTSGSPGAKNIQYF
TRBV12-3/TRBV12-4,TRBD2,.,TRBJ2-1,TGTGCCAGCAGTTTAGTAACTAGCGGATACAATGAGCAGTTCTTC,CASSLVTSGYNEQFF
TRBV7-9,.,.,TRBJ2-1,TGTGCCAGCAGCCCCGGGACTCCCAAGTATGAGCAGTTCTTC,CASSPGTPKYEQFF
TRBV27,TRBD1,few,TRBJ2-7,TGTGCCAGCAGTTTATCGAGACAGGGTTGGTCCTACGAGCAGTACTTC,CASSLSRQGWSYEQYF
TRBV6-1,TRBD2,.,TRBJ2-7,TGTGCCAGCAGTCGGACTAGCGGGGGGGGTGGAGCCTACGAGCAGTACTTC,CASSRTSGGGGAYEQYF
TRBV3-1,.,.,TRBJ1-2,TGTGCCAGCAGCCAAGATCGGGTTACTAACTATGGCTACACCTTC,CASSQDRVTNYGYTF
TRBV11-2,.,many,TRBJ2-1,TGTGCCAGCAGCTTAGAGCGGCTAGGTGAGCAGTTCTTC,CASSLERLGEQFF
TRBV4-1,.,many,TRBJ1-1,TGCGCCAGCAGCCAAGGGGGGATGGGAAACACTGAAGCTTTCTTT,CASSQGGMGNTEAFF
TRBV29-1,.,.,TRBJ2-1,TGCAGCGAGAGCACAGCAAATGAGCAGTTCTTC,CSESTANEQFF
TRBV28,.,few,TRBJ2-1,TGTGCCAGCAGTGTCAGGGTTAATGAGCAGTTCTTC,CASSVRVNEQFF
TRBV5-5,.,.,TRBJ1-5,TGTGCCAGCAGCAGAACAGGTTCGGATCAGCCCCAGCATTTT,CASSRTGSDQPQHF
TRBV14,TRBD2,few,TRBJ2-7,TGTGCCAGCAGCCGCGTAGCGGGGGCCTACGAGCAGTACTTC,CASSRVAGAYEQYF
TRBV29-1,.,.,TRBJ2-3,TGCAGCGTAGGGCCCACAGATACGCAGTATTTT,CSVGPTDTQYF
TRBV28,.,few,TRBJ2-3,TGTGCCAGCAGTTCCCCGGTGCTAGCGAGCACAGATACGCAGTATTTT,CASSSPVLASTDTQYF
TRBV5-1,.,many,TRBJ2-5,TGCGCCAGCAGCTTGGATGCGGGGAAGCAAGAGACCCAGTACTTC,CASSLDAGKQETQYF
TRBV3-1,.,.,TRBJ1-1,TGTGCCAGCAGCCAAGAAGGGATTGAAGCTTTCTTT,CASSQEGIEAFF
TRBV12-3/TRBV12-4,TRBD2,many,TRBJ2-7,TGTGCCAGCAGTTTACGGGTAGCGGGAGTCGAGCAGTACTTC,CASSLRVAGVEQYF
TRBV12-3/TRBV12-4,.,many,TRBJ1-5,TGTGCCAGCAGTTTAGACGACAATCAGCCCCAGCATTTT,CASSLDDNQPQHF
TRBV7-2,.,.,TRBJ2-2,TGTGCCAGCAGCTGGACGGCGGGCGGGGAGCTGTTTTTT,CASSWTAGGELFF
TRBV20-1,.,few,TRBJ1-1,TGCAGTGCTAGAGATACGCCAGGGTGGGGAGACACTGAAGCTTTCTTT,CSARDTPGWGDTEAFF
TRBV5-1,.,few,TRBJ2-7,TGCGCCAGCAGCTTGGGGCGTGGGGACTACGAGCAGTACTTC,CASSLGRGDYEQYF
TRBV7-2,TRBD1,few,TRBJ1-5,TGTGCCAGCAGCCCAGGGGGGCGTACTCAGCCCCAGCATTTT,CASSPGGRTQPQHF
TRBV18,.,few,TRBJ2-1,TGTGCCAGCTCACCACGTCCTAGTTCTTCCTACAATGAGCAGTTCTTC,CASSPRPSSSYNEQFF
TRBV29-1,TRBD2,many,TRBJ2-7,TGCAGCGTCCAGGCTAGCGGGAATCGGTACGAGCAGTACTTC,CSVQASGNRYEQYF
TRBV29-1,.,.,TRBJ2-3,TGCAGCGCAGACAGGATCTTCACAGATACGCAGTATTTT,CSADRIFTDTQYF
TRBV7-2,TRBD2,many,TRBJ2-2,TGTGCCAGCACCACTGTATCCGGGACTATGAACACCGGGGAGCTGTTTTTT,CASTTVSGTMNTGELFF
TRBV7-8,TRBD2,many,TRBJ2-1,TGTGCCAGCAGCCCAGCCGGGACTAGTAGCAATGAGCAGTTCTTC,CASSPAGTSSNEQFF
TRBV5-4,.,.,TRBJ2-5,TGTGCCAGCAGCTTGGCTCCCTTAACCCAAGAGACCCAGTACTTC,CASSLAPLTQETQYF
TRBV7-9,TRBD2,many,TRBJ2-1,TGTGCCAGCAGCTTAGCCCGGGGGGGAACCTACAATGAGCAGTTCTTC,CASSLARGGTYNEQFF
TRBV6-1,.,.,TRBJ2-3,TGTGCCAGCAGACCAGGGGGGAAGGGCCTGAGCACAGATACGCAGTATTTT,CASRPGGKGLSTDTQYF
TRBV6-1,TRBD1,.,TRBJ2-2,TGTGCCAGCAGGCAAAACAGGGGGCTAGACGGGGAGCTGTTTTTT,CASRQNRGLDGELFF
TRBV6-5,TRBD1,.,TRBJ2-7,TGTGCCAGCAGTTACTCGACGGACAGGGGTGAGCAGTACTTC,CASSYSTDRGEQYF
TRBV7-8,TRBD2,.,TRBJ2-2,TGTGCCAGCAGCCAAGGGACTAAAGTGGGTGACCGGGAGCTGTTTTTT,CASSQGTKVGDRELFF
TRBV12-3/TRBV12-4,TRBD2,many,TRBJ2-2,TGTGCCAGCACTCTAGCGGGAGCTTCCGGGGAGCTGTTTTTT,CASTLAGASGELFF
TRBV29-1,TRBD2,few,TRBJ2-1,TGCAGCGTTGATTGGGCGCGCCTAGCGGGAGGAGGTGAGCAGTTCTTC,CSVDWARLAGGGEQFF
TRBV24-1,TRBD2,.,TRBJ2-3,TGTGCCACCAGTGACACACTAGCGGGAGGGTTGGATACGCAGTATTTT,CATSDTLAGGLDTQYF
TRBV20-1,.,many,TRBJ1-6,TGCAGTGCTAGGTCCAATTCCCACAATAATTCACCCCTCCACTTT,CSARSNSHNNSPLHF
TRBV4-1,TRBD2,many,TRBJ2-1,TGCGCCAGCAGCCAACTAGCGGGCCGCTCCTACAATGAGCAGTTCTTC,CASSQLAGRSYNEQFF
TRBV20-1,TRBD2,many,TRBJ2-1,TGCAGTGCTAACCCTAGCGGGAGGAATGAGCAGTTCTTC,CSANPSGRNEQFF